These 25 T cell receptor beta chains were sequenced from one sample in a study of spatial heterogeneity in lung cancer. Time point: sample taken at primary tumor resection. Extraction of whole RNA from tumor, nontumor lung or frozen PBMC preceded unsorted sequencing. A single record per CDR3 protein comes from TCRdb applying MiXCR to the 5' RACE reads. The sample shows around 63,000 distinct CDR3 sequences, 8.4% of them seen only once. The sample was PBMCs, taken at surgery. The receptor source for this set is a female donor with early-stage non-small cell lung cancer.

This clonotype was recorded at least ten times. The chain uses TRBV20-1 and TRBJ1-2; 11 positions match TRBD1. CDR1 is DFQATT, CDR2 SNEGSKA, per germline (reference sequence). This CDR3 has 19 residues. Trimming at V came to 1 base and at J to 0 bases, leaving 13 bases not matched to a gene. CDR3: CSARAPRGTGGRPNYGYTF. The CDR3 DNA reads TGCAGTGCTAGAGCTCCCCGAGGGACAGGGGGACGCCCTAACTATGGCTACACCTTC.

This clonotype has a handful of counts. The chain recombines TRBV2 with TRBJ2-1, with a weak D call TRBD2 (7 bases). The germline V gene has CDR1 SNHLY and CDR2 FYNNEI. The CDR3 length is 16 residues. The V end was cut by 6 bases, the J end by 4 bases, with 19 bases between. The CDR3 sequence: CASRPLPGEGYNEQFF. CDR3 DNA: TGTGCCAGCAGGCCACTCCCAGGGGAGGGGTACAATGAGCAGTTCTTC.

This clonotype showed up many times. This sequence joins TRBV7-2 and TRBJ2-3, with 9 bases fitting TRBD1. The trim removed 8 bases at V and 1 base at J, leaving 13 bases unmatched. Germline loops: CDR1 SGHTA, CDR2 FQGNSA. The CDR3 spans 17 residues. Written as DNA, the CDR3 is TGTGCCAGCTCGAACCGGAGGAGGACAGGGGGCACAGATACGCAGTATTTT. Translating it yields CASSNRRRTGGTDTQYF.

A few counts support this clonotype. Here the CDR3 reads CASSPGHRTDTQYF. In DNA form, the CDR3 reads TGTGCCAGCAGCCCAGGGCATCGCACAGATACGCAGTATTTT. V is TRBV6-6 and J is TRBJ2-3; D is possibly TRBD1 (5 bases). The germline V gene encodes CDR1 MNHNY and CDR2 SVGAGI (reference sequence). The V end was cut by 6 bases, the J end by 1 base, with 11 bases between. The CDR3 has 14 residues.

This clonotype has ten or more counts. V usage is TRBV11-2 and J usage is TRBJ1-4; perhaps TRBD1 as D (5 bases). V was cut by 3 bases and J by 10 bases, with 12 bases left in between. In germline, CDR1 is SGHAT, CDR2 FQNNGV. The CDR3 covers 13 residues. The CDR3 nucleotides read TGTGCCAGCAGCTTGTCGGACACCGGAAAACTGTTTTTT. It encodes CASSLSDTGKLFF.

This clonotype showed up many times. The chain combines TRBV7-9 with TRBJ1-5; 8 bases map to TRBD1. The V segment lost 6 bases and the J segment 5 bases; nucleotides outside the gene matches: 9. The CDR3 runs to 15 residues. Germline assignment: CDR1 SEHNR and CDR2 FQNEAQ (reference sequence). CDR3 protein: CASSKAGQGYQPQHF. The CDR3 bases are TGTGCCAGCAGTAAGGCCGGACAGGGCTATCAGCCCCAGCATTTT.

In its sample, this clonotype was seen a few times. This chain uses TRBV7-2 with TRBJ2-2, with 7 bases fitting TRBD1. J lost 0 bases, V lost 5 bases, and 9 bases had no gene match. The CDR3 runs 17 residues. CDR1 and CDR2 (germline): SGHTA, FQGNSA. The CDR3 nucleotides are TGTGCCAGCAGCATCTACTCGGGGACAGCGAACACCGGGGAGCTGTTTTTT. Amino acid sequence: CASSIYSGTANTGELFF.

This clonotype was detected a few times. The gene calls are TRBV25-1 and TRBJ2-1; perhaps D is TRBD1 or TRBD2 (5 bases each). The V end lost 8 bases, the J end lost 4 bases, and 12 bases lay between the germline ends. The CDR3 is 13 residues long. The germline V gene has CDR1 MGHDK and CDR2 SYGVNS. CDR3 bases: TGTGCCAGCGGGACGGTGGGTTACAATGAGCAGTTCTTC. This gives the protein CASGTVGYNEQFF.

As for this clonotype: At one end the junction does not follow the germline gene, possibly because of a read error. V usage is TRBV29-1 and J usage is TRBJ1-2; D gene ambiguous. Germline CDR1 reads SQVTM; CDR2 reads ANQGSEA. The CDR3 length is 8 residues. This CDR3 reads CSVEVRIF. In DNA form, the CDR3 reads TGCAGCGTTGAAGTGCGAATCTTC.

J is TRBJ2-2 and V is TRBV19; either TRBD1 or TRBD2 may fit D (5 bases each). The CDR3 runs 15 residues. Germline V lookup: CDR1 LNHDA, CDR2 SQIVND (reference sequence). V lost 3 bases, J lost 6 bases, and 14 bases lay in between. This chain's CDR3 is CASSIPGQGPGELFF. In nucleotides, the CDR3 is TGTGCCAGTAGTATTCCGGGGCAAGGTCCCGGGGAGCTGTTTTTT.

This clonotype was seen ten or more times. The chain couples TRBV5-1 to TRBJ2-1; 15 bases agree with TRBD2. The CDR3 spans 17 residues. Germline CDR1 reads SGHRS; CDR2 reads YFSETQ. V trimming: 4 bases; J trimming: 8 bases; junction bases outside the gene matches: 10. Here the CDR3 reads CASSTGLAGGFLDEQFF. CDR3 nucleotides: TGCGCCAGCAGCACGGGACTAGCGGGAGGCTTTCTGGATGAGCAGTTCTTC.

This clonotype was seen at least ten times. CDR3 in amino acids: CASSLVGREWTDTQYF. CDR3 DNA sequence: TGTGCCAGCAGCTTAGTGGGGCGGGAGTGGACAGATACGCAGTATTTT. The chain links TRBV7-3 to TRBJ2-3; 7 nucleotides line up with TRBD2. After removal of 2 bases from V and 3 bases from J, the junction contained 8 bases not matched to a gene. CDR1 is SGHTA, CDR2 FQGTGA, per germline. This CDR3 has 16 residues.

This clonotype was seen many times. The chain combines TRBV12-3 or TRBV12-4 with TRBJ2-1, with a tentative D call TRBD1 (5 bases). CDR3 size: 15 residues. Trimming took off 6 bases at V and 2 bases at J, with 14 bases between the two ends. CDR3 coding DNA: TGTGCCAGCAGGGCTGAGGACATTCCCTACAATGAGCAGTTCTTC. Its translation: CASRAEDIPYNEQFF.

This clonotype was observed a handful of times. The chain employs TRBV18 and TRBJ1-5; D is ambiguous. V shed 4 bases and J shed 3 bases, with 7 bases lying between them. The V gene's germline CDR1 is KGHSH and CDR2 LQKENI. The CDR3 is 13 residues long. CDR3 sequence (DNA): TGTGCCAGCTCACGGTCGAACAATCAGCCCCAGCATTTT. Its protein product is CASSRSNNQPQHF.

This clonotype was picked up a small number of times. The chain recombines TRBV27 with TRBJ2-3, with 8 bases identical to TRBD2. V lost 6 bases, J lost 5 bases, and 7 bases stayed unmatched. The CDR3 consists of 14 residues. Germline V gene lookup returns CDR1 MNHEY and CDR2 SMNVEV (reference sequence). CDR3 loop: CASRSPLAGDTQYF. CDR3 sequence (DNA): TGTGCCAGCAGGTCTCCCCTAGCGGGAGATACGCAGTATTTT.

This clonotype was recorded many times. This sequence joins TRBV7-9 and TRBJ1-5; the D is unclear. V lost 8 bases and J lost 7, with 15 bases in between. The CDR3 sequence is 13 residues long. The germline V gene has CDR1 SEHNR and CDR2 FQNEAQ (reference sequence). In DNA form, the CDR3 reads TGTGCCAGCTCCCCTGCCCTCGGGCAGCCCCAGCATTTT. Translating gives CASSPALGQPQHF.

The chain carries TRBV5-1 and TRBJ1-2, with D tentatively TRBD1 (5 bases). The length of the CDR3 is 14 residues. Trimming removed 4 bases from V and 4 bases from J, with 14 bases in between. Germline CDR1 and CDR2: SGHRS and YFSETQ. This CDR3 is CASSPDRGTYGYTF. CDR3 in DNA: TGCGCCAGCAGCCCTGACCGGGGCACCTATGGCTACACCTTC.

Within the sample, this clonotype is medium-sized. The V call is TRBV6-5, the J call TRBJ2-2; D unclear. This CDR3 region has 14 residues. CDR1 MNHEY and CDR2 SVGAGI come from the germline V gene. V lost 4 bases, J lost 2 bases, and 8 bases lay in between. CDR3 region: CASSFEVNTGELFF. The CDR3 DNA reads TGTGCCAGCAGTTTTGAGGTCAACACCGGGGAGCTGTTTTTT.

On this clonotype: A much larger clone differs from this one at a single base, so this may be a read error. This sequence joins TRBV9 and TRBJ1-4; D is undetermined. CDR1 and CDR2 (germline): SGDLS, YYNGEE. The CDR3 totals 12 residues. This chain's CDR3 is CANSANNEKLFF. The CDR3 bases are TGTGCCAACAGCGCCAATAATGAAAAACTGTTTTTT.

This clonotype came up many times. The V call is TRBV23-1, the J call TRBJ2-7; TRBD1 matches 7 bases. TRBV23-1 is an open reading frame whose function is uncertain. After removal of 8 bases from V and 6 bases from J, the junction contained 19 bases not matched to a gene. The CDR3 length is 16 residues. The CDR3 loop is CASGPPGGKLGCEQYF. The CDR3 bases are TGCGCCAGCGGCCCCCCAGGGGGAAAACTCGGTTGCGAGCAGTACTTC.

This clonotype was counted a few times. J is TRBJ2-2 and V is TRBV2; D is possibly TRBD2 (6 bases). This CDR3 is built from 15 residues. Trimming removed 3 bases at V and 3 bases at J, with 11 bases between. Germline V gene sequence: CDR1 SNHLY, CDR2 FYNNEI. The CDR3 sequence is CASSDLGGDTGELFF. The CDR3 DNA is TGTGCCAGCAGTGATCTGGGCGGGGACACCGGGGAGCTGTTTTTT.

The rearrangement joins TRBV29-1 to TRBJ2-7; 7 bases match TRBD2. The CDR3 has 14 residues. With V trimmed by 6 bases and J by 4 bases, 12 bases remained unmatched. Germline V gives CDR1 SQVTM, CDR2 ANQGSEA. In nucleotides, the CDR3 is TGCAGCGTCAGAGTTCCAGGGACTACATACGAGCAGTACGTC. Protein: CSVRVPGTTYEQYV.

In its sample, this clonotype was seen many times. The gene calls are TRBV7-3 and TRBJ2-5; TRBD2 matches 12 bases. The CDR3 extends over 16 amino acids. The germline V gene has CDR1 SGHTA and CDR2 FQGTGA. V gave up 5 bases and J gave up 1 base; unmatched junction bases: 5. CDR3 bases: TGTGCCAGCAGCCTAGGGACTAGCGGGCTCCAAGAGACCCAGTACTTC. It encodes CASSLGTSGLQETQYF.

This clonotype came up a few times. The CDR3: CAISEGTGITGELFF. In DNA form, the CDR3 reads TGTGCCATCAGCGAAGGGACAGGGATCACCGGGGAGCTGTTTTTT. V and J are TRBV10-3 and TRBJ2-2; TRBD1 matches 9 bases. V trimming: 6 bases; J trimming: 4 bases; junction bases outside the gene matches: 6. CDR1 is ENHRY and CDR2 is SYGVKD in the germline V gene. CDR3 length: 15 amino acids.

This clonotype appeared once. The V call is TRBV2, the J call TRBJ2-3; D not resolved. Trimming pared 10 bases from V and 5 bases from J, leaving 13 bases between. The germline CDR1 and CDR2 sequences are SNHLY and FYNNEI. The CDR3 totals 12 residues. The CDR3 coding sequence is TGTGCCACCCAAGTCAGGAGAGATACGCAGTATTTT. Translating gives CATQVRRDTQYF.